These 4 T cell receptor beta chains share one sample of origin, sequenced in a study of T cell responses to AZD1222 COVID-19 vaccine. Here immunoSEQ multiplex PCR was the method, and the copy in TCRdb shows in-frame clones only, minus some. The table shows approximately 94,000 clones, with approximately 87% occurring only once. The input for sequencing was peripheral blood, taken on day 0 of MenACWY control vaccination. These receptors originate from an adult in good health.

V is TRBV5-1 and J is TRBJ1-1; D unclear. The CDR3 length is 15 residues. Trimming stripped 5 bases from V and 8 bases from J, with 22 bases between. Germline V gene sequence: CDR1 SGHRS, CDR2 YFSETQ. Here the CDR3 reads CASSRIDGLVWEAFF. The CDR3 bases are TGCGCCAGCAGTCGAATCGACGGGCTAGTATGGGAAGCTTTCTTT.

This rearrangement joins TRBV11-2 to TRBJ1-1; 8 nucleotides align to TRBD1. From germline, CDR1 is SGHAT and CDR2 FQNNGV. CDR3 length: 16 amino acids. The trim removed 4 bases at V and 4 bases at J, leaving 11 bases unmatched. CDR3 amino acids: CASSSLRTGRSTEAFF. The CDR3 nucleotides are TGTGCCAGCAGCTCACTTAGGACAGGGAGAAGCACTGAAGCTTTCTTT.

This chain links TRBV2 with TRBJ1-2, with D possibly TRBD1 on 5 matching bases. Trimming took off 4 bases at V and 8 bases at J, with 17 bases between the two ends. The CDR3 is 14 amino acids. Germline values: CDR1 SNHLY, CDR2 FYNNEI. The CDR3 DNA sequence: TGTGCCAGCAGTGTGGTCGAACAGGCGCACGGCTACACCTTC. The encoded protein is CASSVVEQAHGYTF. The full variable domain, rest sourced from reference TRBV2 and TRBJ1-2, is EPEVTQTPSHQVTQMGQEVILRCVPISNHLYFYWYRQILGQKVEFLVSFYNNEISEKSEIFDDQFSVERPDGSNFTLKIRSTKLEDSAMYFCASSVVEQAHGYTFGSGTRLTVV.

The chain carries TRBV18 and TRBJ2-7; D is ambiguous. CDR3 size: 13 residues. Germline V gives CDR1 KGHSH, CDR2 LQKENI. Trimming removed 6 bases from V and 6 bases from J, with 15 bases in between. CDR3 residues: CASSSPVQGEQYF. CDR3 sequence (DNA): TGTGCCAGCTCGTCACCAGTGCAAGGCGAGCAGTACTTC.